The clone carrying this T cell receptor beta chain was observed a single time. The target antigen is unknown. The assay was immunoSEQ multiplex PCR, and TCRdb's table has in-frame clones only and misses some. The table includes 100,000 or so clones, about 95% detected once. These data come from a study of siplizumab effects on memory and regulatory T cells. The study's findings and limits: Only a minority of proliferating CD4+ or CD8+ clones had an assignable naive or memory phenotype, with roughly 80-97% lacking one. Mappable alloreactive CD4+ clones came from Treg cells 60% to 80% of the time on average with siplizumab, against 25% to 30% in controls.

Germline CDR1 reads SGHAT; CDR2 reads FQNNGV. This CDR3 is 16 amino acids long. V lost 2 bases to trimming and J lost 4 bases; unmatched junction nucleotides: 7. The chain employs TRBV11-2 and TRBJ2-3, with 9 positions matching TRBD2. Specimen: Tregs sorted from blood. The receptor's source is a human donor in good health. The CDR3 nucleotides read TGTGCCAGCAGCTTAAATCGCGGGAGGGGCGCAGATACGCAGTATTTT. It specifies CASSLNRGRGADTQYF.